This entry lists 7 T cell receptor beta chains sequenced from one sample in a study of T cells in Graves' hyperthyroidism and ophthalmopathy. The TCR beta CDR3 regions underwent amplification using RNA transcripts as the source. HTBI primers were the set used in a first-round RT-PCR of the TCR CDR3. TCRdb re-called the multiplex PCR reads with MiXCR, one entry per CDR3 protein. Altogether roughly 530,000 distinct CDR3 sequences are present, roughly 15% being singletons, with the ten largest covering approximately 16%. Sequencing input: blood. The source of these receptors is a woman aged 18-29 years with Graves' ophthalmopathy.

The rearrangement links TRBV20-1 to TRBJ2-2; no clear D. The germline V gene encodes CDR1 DFQATT and CDR2 SNEGSKA (reference sequence). The CDR3 spans 16 residues. V was shortened by 3 bases and J by 1 base, with 15 bases between the two germline ends. CDR3 sequence reads: CSASVSFGLNTGELFF. The CDR3 DNA is TGCAGTGCTAGCGTCAGTTTTGGCTTGAACACCGGGGAGCTGTTTTTT.

This clonotype was found many times. The V and J genes are TRBV20-1 and TRBJ1-2; D is perhaps TRBD1 (5 bases). CDR1 is DFQATT, CDR2 SNEGSKA, per germline (reference sequence). This CDR3 is built from 15 residues. The V and J ends lost 6 bases and 6 bases respectively, with 23 bases between them. The CDR3 sequence: CSANRGARRRNGYTF. The CDR3 DNA reads as TGCAGTGCCAATAGGGGAGCGCGTCGTCGGAATGGCTACACCTTC.

This clonotype was detected a few times. J is TRBJ2-3 and V is TRBV11-3; perhaps TRBD2 as D (7 bases). CDR3 length equals 16 residues. The V gene's germline CDR1 is SGHNT and CDR2 YENEEA. V was pared by 3 bases and J by 2 bases, with 15 bases between. In nucleotides, the CDR3 is TGTGCCAGCAGCTTGGGGGGGGCTGGGATCACAGATACGCAGTATTTT. The encoded protein is CASSLGGAGITDTQYF.

This clonotype was seen more than once but under ten times. V and J are TRBV28 and TRBJ2-7; unclear D gene. The CDR3 has 14 amino acids. Trimming removed 9 bases from V and 2 bases from J, with 17 bases in between. Looked up from germline, CDR1 is MDHEN and CDR2 is SYDVKM. CDR3 sequence (DNA): TGTGCCAGTCGAAACGGGTTATATACCTACGAGCAGTACTTC. This codes for CASRNGLYTYEQYF.

This clonotype was counted a few times. The genes are TRBV2 and TRBJ1-2; a weak D match, TRBD1 (5 bases). V lost 3 bases and J lost 4, with 12 bases in between. The germline CDR1 and CDR2 sequences are SNHLY and FYNNEI. The CDR3 spans 14 residues. CDR3 sequence: CASSEEQDIYGYTF. The CDR3 DNA is TGTGCCAGCAGTGAGGAACAGGACATCTATGGCTACACCTTC.

This clonotype was seen a few times. The rearrangement uses TRBV24-1 and TRBJ2-1; 12 bases are a match to TRBD2. There are 16 residues in the CDR3. Germline CDR1 and CDR2: KGHDR and SFDVKD. Trimming cost V 4 bases and J 9 bases; bases outside gene matches: 9. This CDR3 reads CATSDFASGGATEQFF. In DNA, the CDR3 is TGTGCCACCAGTGACTTCGCTAGCGGGGGGGCCACTGAGCAGTTCTTC.

This clonotype has a count of ten or more. This chain joins TRBV30 and TRBJ2-5; D uncertain. Germline values: CDR1 GTSNPN, CDR2 SVGIG (reference sequence). This CDR3 is built from 12 residues. V gave up 7 bases and J gave up 5 bases, with 14 bases separating them. The CDR3 sequence: CALGSFPETQYF. The CDR3 DNA follows: TGTGCCTTAGGCTCTTTTCCCGAGACCCAGTACTTC.